A selection of T cell receptor beta chains follows, all from one sample in a study of T cell responses to AZD1222 COVID-19 vaccine. TCRdb's table, derived via immunoSEQ multiplex PCR, lists solely in-frame clones and lacks some. The table shows about 72,000 clones, with 70% to 90% occurring only once. The material was peripheral blood, obtained 28 days after the second AZD1222 dose. The receptor set was obtained from an adult who received the AZD1222 COVID-19 vaccine. Each CDR3 is given with its conserved first and last residue. The D gene is left open where the match is weak. The size field is filled for only some rows; it gives once, few, many or a size class.

clone_size	v_call	j_call	d_call	cdr3_nt	cdr3_aa
-	TRBV7-9	TRBJ1-4	-	TGTGCCAGCAGCGAGTTTGGACGGCGAACAAATGAAAAACTGTTTTTT	CASSEFGRRTNEKLFF
-	TRBV19	TRBJ2-7	TRBD1	TGTGCCAGTAGTGCCCGGGGACAGGGCTACGAGCAGTACTTC	CASSARGQGYEQYF
few	TRBV5-1	TRBJ1-5	-	TGCGCCAGCAACTTGGCGCCAGGGAGCAATCAGCCCCAGCATTTT	CASNLAPGSNQPQHF
-	TRBV12-3/TRBV12-4	TRBJ1-4	TRBD1	TGTGCCAGCAGTTTTGGGGACAGGGTTGAACTGTTTTTT	CASSFGDRVELFF
-	TRBV4-1	TRBJ1-1	-	TGCGCCAGCAGCCCAGCCGGGATAGTGCCGAGACTTAATTACGGTGAAGCTTTCTTT	CASSPAGIVPRLNYGEAFF
-	TRBV5-5	TRBJ1-3	-	TGTGCCAGCAGCTTGGAACAGCTCTCTGGAAACACCATATATTTT	CASSLEQLSGNTIYF
-	TRBV6-5	TRBJ1-4	-	TGTGCCAGCAGTACCCGTGGAACCAGTGAAAAACTGTTTTTT	CASSTRGTSEKLFF
-	TRBV12-3/TRBV12-4	TRBJ2-7	-	TGTGCCAGCAGTTTTTTGGGCGAGCAGTACTTC	CASSFLGEQYF
-	TRBV11-3	TRBJ2-5	TRBD2	TGTGCCAGCGGACTAGCGGGAGTAGAGACCCAGTACTTC	CASGLAGVETQYF
-	TRBV7-8	TRBJ2-7	TRBD1	TGTGCCAGCAGCTTACGAGTCGCCCAGGACAGGGGTCGTTACGAGCAGTACTTC	CASSLRVAQDRGRYEQYF
-	TRBV6-5	TRBJ1-2	-	TGTGCCAGCAATATAGCTCCTGGCTACACCTTC	CASNIAPGYTF
-	TRBV27	TRBJ2-3	-	TGTGCCAGCAGTTTATCGTTGGCTACCCTTGGTACAGATACGCAGTATTTT	CASSLSLATLGTDTQYF
-	TRBV21-1	TRBJ1-1	-	TGTGCCAGCAGGATGACAGGAACTGAAGCTTTCTTT	CASRMTGTEAFF
-	TRBV19	TRBJ2-1	TRBD2	TGTGCCAGTAGAGGACTAGCGGGAGGGCGGGATGAGCAGTTCTTC	CASRGLAGGRDEQFF
-	TRBV21-1	TRBJ2-3	-	TGTGCCAGCAGCACCGAGCGGGATACTAGCACAGATACGCAGTATTTT	CASSTERDTSTDTQYF
-	TRBV5-1	TRBJ2-5	TRBD2	TGCGCCAGCAGCAAACAAGCGGGAGGTGAGACCCAGTACTTC	CASSKQAGGETQYF
once	TRBV6-1	TRBJ2-1	TRBD2	TGTGCCAGCAGTGAGGGACTAGCGGGAGGTTCGTTCTTC	CASSEGLAGGSFF
once	TRBV5-6	TRBJ1-2	-	TGTGCCAGCAGCTTGGAGGGGCGGGAAGAATATGGCTACACCTTC	CASSLEGREEYGYTF
-	TRBV4-3	TRBJ2-7	-	TGCGCCAGCAGCCAAGATCGGTCAGGATACGAGCAGTACTTC	CASSQDRSGYEQYF
-	TRBV15	TRBJ2-2	TRBD2	TGTGCCACCAGCAGAGATGGAGGGCTAGCGGAGTCGAACACCGGGGAGCTGTTTTTT	CATSRDGGLAESNTGELFF
-	TRBV24-1	TRBJ2-1	TRBD2	TGTGCCACCAGTGACACCTTTACAGGGCATGGGACTAGTTTAAATGAGCAGTTCTTC	CATSDTFTGHGTSLNEQFF
-	TRBV5-4	TRBJ2-7	TRBD1	TGTGCCAGCAGCCTAGACAGGGGGGCCATCTACGAGCAGTACTTC	CASSLDRGAIYEQYF
once	TRBV5-4	TRBJ2-2	-	TGTGCCAGCGGAGGGACCGGGGAGCTGTTTTTT	CASGGTGELFF
-	TRBV6-2/TRBV6-3	TRBJ1-1	-	TGTGCCAGCAGTTATACCTCGGGAAAGGCTTTCTTT	CASSYTSGKAFF
-	TRBV4-2	TRBJ1-1	TRBD1	TGTGCCAGCAGCCAAGGGACAGGGGCTGGGAACACTGAAGCTTTCTTT	CASSQGTGAGNTEAFF
-	TRBV11-2	TRBJ2-3	TRBD2	TGTGCCAGCAGCTTCGGGCGGGAGAATACGCAGTATTTT	CASSFGRENTQYF
-	TRBV5-6	TRBJ2-2	-	TGTGCCAGCAGCGCAGGGGTGAACACCGGGGAGCTGTTTTTT	CASSAGVNTGELFF
-	TRBV7-3	TRBJ2-1	-	TGTGCCAGCAGCAAAGGGAGTTTTAATGAGCAGTTCTTC	CASSKGSFNEQFF
-	TRBV5-1	TRBJ2-2	-	TGCGCCAGCAGCTTCTCCCCGAACACCGGGGAGCTGTTTTTT	CASSFSPNTGELFF
few	TRBV10-1	TRBJ2-1	TRBD1	TGCGCCAGCAGTGCCGACCCCGGGACAGGGGTCAATGAGCAGTTCTTC	CASSADPGTGVNEQFF
-	TRBV11-2	TRBJ1-2	-	TGTGCCAGCAGCTCCGGGTGGTATGGCTACACCTTC	CASSSGWYGYTF
-	TRBV18	TRBJ2-1	TRBD2	TGTGCCAGCTCCCTTCCTAGCGGGAACATTTACAATGAGCAGTTCTTC	CASSLPSGNIYNEQFF
-	TRBV5-1	TRBJ2-2	TRBD1	TGCGCCAGCAGCTTAAAGTCGGGACAGTGGAACGGGGAGCTGTTTTTT	CASSLKSGQWNGELFF
-	TRBV7-9	TRBJ1-1	TRBD1	TGTGCCAGCAGCTTAGACTACGGGACAGACATGAACACTGAAGCTTTCTTT	CASSLDYGTDMNTEAFF
-	TRBV6-2/TRBV6-3	TRBJ2-3	-	TGTGCCAGCAGTTACTCAGGTGCTAGCGCAAGCACAGATACGCAGTATTTT	CASSYSGASASTDTQYF
-	TRBV11-2	TRBJ2-2	-	TGTGCCAGCAGCTTGGGACGGGTGAACACCGGGGAGCTGTTTTTT	CASSLGRVNTGELFF
-	TRBV9	TRBJ2-3	-	TGTGCCAGCAGCGTAGTCGGCGGGGTCACAGATACGCAGTATTTT	CASSVVGGVTDTQYF
-	TRBV29-1	TRBJ2-2	-	TGCAGCGTTGAAGTCAGAGGCTTGTACACGAACACCGGGGAGCTGTTTTTT	CSVEVRGLYTNTGELFF
-	TRBV3-1/TRBV3-2	TRBJ2-2	-	TGTGCCAGCAGCCAAGGAGGTGGGATGCCCGGGGAGCTGTTTTTT	CASSQGGGMPGELFF
-	TRBV9	TRBJ1-1	-	TGTGCCAGCAGCGCTACAGGGTTGCGCACTGAAGCTTTCTTT	CASSATGLRTEAFF
few	TRBV7-2	TRBJ2-7	TRBD1	TGTGCCAGCAGCTTGGAGGGACAGGTCTACGAGCAGTACTTC	CASSLEGQVYEQYF
-	TRBV3-1/TRBV3-2	TRBJ1-3	-	TGTGCCAGCAGTTACGACCTGACAGGAAACACCATATATTTT	CASSYDLTGNTIYF
-	TRBV11-3	TRBJ2-2	-	TGTGCCAGCAGCCCCCGGGTCTCGAACACCGGGGAGCTGTTTTTT	CASSPRVSNTGELFF
-	TRBV24-1	TRBJ1-2	-	TGTGCCACCAGTGATTTCGAGTCTAACTATGGCTACACCTTC	CATSDFESNYGYTF
once	TRBV5-5	TRBJ1-5	-	TGTGCCAGCAGCTGGGACGTGCGTTATAGCAATCAGCCCCAGCATTTT	CASSWDVRYSNQPQHF
-	TRBV7-9	TRBJ1-1	-	TGTGCCAGCAGCTTAGGGGGGGCTAACACTGAAGCTTTCTTT	CASSLGGANTEAFF
once	TRBV5-1	TRBJ1-2	TRBD1	TGCGCCAGCAGCCCGGGACAGGATAATTTCGGCTATGGCTACACCTTC	CASSPGQDNFGYGYTF
once	TRBV18	TRBJ1-1	TRBD1	TGTGCCAGCTCACCTAGCATTTACTTTTACCGGGACAGGGACCGAATCAACACTGAAGCTTTCTTT	CASSPSIYFYRDRDRINTEAFF
-	TRBV3-1/TRBV3-2	TRBJ2-2	TRBD1	TGTGCCAGCAGCCGGGACAGGAACACCGGGGAGCTGTTTTTT	CASSRDRNTGELFF
-	TRBV5-4	TRBJ1-6	-	TGTGCCAGCAGCTTCTGGGGTTTAATCGATTCACCCCTCCACTTT	CASSFWGLIDSPLHF
once	TRBV4-3	TRBJ1-5	-	TGCGCCAGCAGCCAAGAAAGGGTACCCAATCAGCCCCAGCATTTT	CASSQERVPNQPQHF
-	TRBV13	TRBJ1-2	TRBD1	TGTGCCAGCAGCTTAGGGACAGGGGCTTATGGCTACACCTTC	CASSLGTGAYGYTF
-	TRBV19	TRBJ1-5	-	TGTGCCAGTAGTTCAGCCGGGACAAGGGATCAGCCCCAGCATTTT	CASSSAGTRDQPQHF
-	TRBV2	TRBJ1-4	TRBD1	TGTGCCAGCAGGGAATCCGGGACAGGGGCTCTCCAGCTGTTTTTT	CASRESGTGALQLFF
-	TRBV6-2/TRBV6-3	TRBJ2-7	-	TGTGCCAGCAGTAGGTATTCCTACGAGCAGTACTTC	CASSRYSYEQYF
few	TRBV30	TRBJ1-2	TRBD1	TGTGCCCGACAGGGCCATGGCTACACCTTC	CARQGHGYTF
-	TRBV13	TRBJ2-1	TRBD2	TGTGCCAGCAGCCCCGCGGGACTAGCGGGGGAGAATGAGCAGTTCTTC	CASSPAGLAGENEQFF
-	TRBV5-1	TRBJ1-6	-	TGCGCCAGCAGCTTGCATATTAGGGGGGGTGATTCACCCCTCCACTTT	CASSLHIRGGDSPLHF
once	TRBV5-1	TRBJ2-7	TRBD2	TGCGCCAGCCGGTGGAGCGGGGCCTACGAGCAGTACTTC	CASRWSGAYEQYF